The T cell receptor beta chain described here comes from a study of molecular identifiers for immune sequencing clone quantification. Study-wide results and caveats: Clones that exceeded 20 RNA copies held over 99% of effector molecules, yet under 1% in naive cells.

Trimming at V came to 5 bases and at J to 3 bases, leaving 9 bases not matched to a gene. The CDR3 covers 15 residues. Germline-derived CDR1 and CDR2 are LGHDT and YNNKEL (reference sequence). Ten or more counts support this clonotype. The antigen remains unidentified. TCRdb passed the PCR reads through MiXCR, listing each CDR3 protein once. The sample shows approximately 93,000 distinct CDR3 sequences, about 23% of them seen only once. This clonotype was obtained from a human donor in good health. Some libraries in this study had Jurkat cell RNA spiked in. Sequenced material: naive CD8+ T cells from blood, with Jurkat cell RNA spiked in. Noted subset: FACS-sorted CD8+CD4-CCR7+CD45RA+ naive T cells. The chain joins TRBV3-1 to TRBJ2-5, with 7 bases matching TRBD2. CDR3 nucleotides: TGTGCCAGCAGCTCAAACTCGGCGGGAGAAGAGACCCAGTACTTC. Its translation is CASSSNSAGEETQYF.